These 9 T cell receptor beta chains were sequenced from one sample in a study of vaccination and CD4 T cells after COVID-19 (dated 2022 in TCRdb). In the paper's terms, the treatment or condition label means: approximately nine-day PBMC culture with coronavirus spike peptide pools or control peptides (ViraFEST assay). No antigens are known for them. Libraries came from PCR. The reads were generated on an Illumina iSeq 100. DNA from cultured CD4+ T cells underwent TCR sequencing with the Oncomine TCR Beta short-read assay at the Johns Hopkins FTIC core. TCRdb cleaned the public reads at Q25 with fastp, built clones with MiXCR and kept in-frame beta chains. Merged by CDR3 protein, the rows form single entries marked with the most common genes and DNA. The table for this sample lists about 5,300 distinct CDR3 sequences; approximately 24% of them were counted only once. Jointly, the top ten make up under 30% of the sample.

Source: CD4+ T cells from blood, cultured in vitro, taken after SARS-CoV-2 vaccination. The receptors originated from a human donor who had recovered from COVID-19.

The J gene is TRBJ1-2, the V gene TRBV28; D is uncertain. V lost 7 bases and J 7 bases, leaving 16 bases between the germline ends. Germline lookup yields CDR1 MDHEN and CDR2 SYDVKM. This CDR3 comprises 13 residues. The CDR3 DNA reads as TGTGCCAGCATTCAGGCCAAAGCGGGTGGCTACACCTTC. Amino acids: CASIQAKAGGYTF.

This chain joins TRBV7-2 and TRBJ1-5, with TRBD1 as a possible D gene (6 bases). CDR1 is SGHTA, CDR2 FQGNSA, per germline. The length of the CDR3 is 14 residues. Trimming removed 5 bases at V and 7 bases at J, with 15 bases between. The CDR3 bases are TGTGCCAGCAGCCCCCCCGGGACAAAGCAGCCCCAGCATTTT. Translated: CASSPPGTKQPQHF.

The CDR3 DNA follows: TGTGCCAGCAACCAGGGATTCGAGCAGTTCTTC. Translating it yields CASNQGFEQFF. V and J are TRBV2 and TRBJ2-1; D perhaps matches TRBD1 (5 bases). The length of the CDR3 is 11 residues. The ends were cut back, 7 bases at V and 10 bases at J, with 11 bases in the middle. Germline V CDR1 and CDR2: SNHLY, FYNNEI.

This clonotype showed up just a few times. The chain employs TRBV28 and TRBJ2-1; 8 nucleotides agree with TRBD2. Trimming cost V 3 bases and J 5 bases; bases outside gene matches: 6. Germline CDR1 is MDHEN and CDR2 is SYDVKM. This CDR3 region has 15 residues. The DNA for the CDR3 is TGTGCCAGCAGTTTGGTGACTAGCGTGAACAATGAGCAGTTCTTC. Protein: CASSLVTSVNNEQFF.

This clonotype was seen more than once but under ten times. This sequence joins TRBV28 and TRBJ2-7, with 7 bases fitting TRBD2. V trimming: 4 bases; J trimming: 3 bases; junction bases outside the gene matches: 3. From germline, CDR1 is MDHEN and CDR2 SYDVKM. The CDR3 is made up of 13 amino acids. CDR3 nucleotides: TGTGCCAGCAGTTCGGGGGGAGTCTACGAGCAGTACTTC. It codes for CASSSGGVYEQYF.

The chain employs TRBV15 and TRBJ2-1; D possibly corresponds to TRBD2 (5 bases). This CDR3 has 14 amino acids. V lost 4 bases and J lost 0, with 7 bases in between. Germline lookup yields CDR1 LNHNV and CDR2 YYDKDF (reference sequence). In DNA, the CDR3 is TGTGCCACCAGCAACGGGAACTCCTACAATGAGCAGTTCTTC. Translating gives CATSNGNSYNEQFF.

There are a few counts of this clonotype. The chain is built from TRBV7-2 and TRBJ1-1; possible D gene TRBD1, 6 bases. CDR1 is SGHTA and CDR2 is FQGNSA in the germline V gene. V was clipped by 1 base and J by 5 bases, with 14 bases between them. This CDR3 spans 15 amino acids. Written as DNA, the CDR3 is TGTGCCAGCAGCTTAGTAGGGGGGGATAGGACTGAAGCTTTCTTT. Its protein product is CASSLVGGDRTEAFF. The full variable domain, with the rest looked up from reference TRBV7-2 and TRBJ1-1, is GAGVSQSPSNKVTEKGKDVELRCDPISGHTALYWYRQSLGQGLEFLIYFQGNSAPDKSGLPSDRFSAERTGGSVSTLTIQRTQQEDSAVYLCASSLVGGDRTEAFFGQGTRLTVV.

This clonotype was found a few times. This chain joins TRBV6-1 and TRBJ1-1; D call uncertain. V was clipped by 7 bases and J by 5 bases, with 17 bases between them. The CDR3 sequence is 14 residues long. Germline CDR1 MNHNS, CDR2 SASEGT. CDR3 loop: CASTPGRLSTEAFF. The CDR3 DNA sequence: TGTGCCAGCACCCCCGGTCGGCTTTCGACTGAAGCTTTCTTT.

The chain has TRBV6-5 and TRBJ1-5; TRBD1 is a possible D gene (5 bases). This CDR3 region has 17 residues. Germline CDR1 reads MNHEY; CDR2 reads SVGAGI. V was pared by 0 bases and J by 0 bases, with 12 bases between. CDR3 protein: CASSYSLAGYSNQPQHF. The CDR3, as DNA: TGTGCCAGCAGTTACTCGTTAGCAGGGTATAGCAATCAGCCCCAGCATTTT.